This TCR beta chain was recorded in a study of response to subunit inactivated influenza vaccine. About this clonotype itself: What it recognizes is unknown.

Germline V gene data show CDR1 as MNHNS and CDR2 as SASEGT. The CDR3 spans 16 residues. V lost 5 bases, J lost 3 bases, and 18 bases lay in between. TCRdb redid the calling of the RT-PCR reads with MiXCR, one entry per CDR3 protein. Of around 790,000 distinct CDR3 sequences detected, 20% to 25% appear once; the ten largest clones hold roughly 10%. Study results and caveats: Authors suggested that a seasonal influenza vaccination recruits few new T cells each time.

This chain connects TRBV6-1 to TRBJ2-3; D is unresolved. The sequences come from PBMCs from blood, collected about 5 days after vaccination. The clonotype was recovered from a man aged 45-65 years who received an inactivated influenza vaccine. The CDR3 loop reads CASSPPPLLGTDTQYF. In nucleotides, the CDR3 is TGTGCCAGCAGTCCCCCCCCGCTCCTGGGGACAGATACGCAGTATTTT.